This TCR beta chain comes out of a study of T cells in localized non-small cell lung cancer. Points from the study as a whole: Higher blood T cell density went with longer overall survival. Only one tumor region was sequenced, so heterogeneity remains possible. Clonality peaked in uninvolved adjacent lung rather than tumor.

Generated by immunoSEQ multiplex PCR, the TCRdb table keeps only in-frame clones and is missing some. The sample has about 35,000 clones; around 90% are singletons. Notes on this clone: The antigen is not known.

Between the trimmed V and J ends, which lost 3 bases and 8 bases, there was a span of 14 bases. The CDR3 contains 13 residues. Germline V gene sequence: CDR1 SGHDT, CDR2 YYEEEE. This clonotype originated in a man between 40 and 75 years old with stage I lung adenocarcinoma. This sequence joins TRBV5-6 and TRBJ1-1, with D uncertain. This sample comprised peripheral blood, obtained before any cancer treatment. CDR3 bases: TGTGCCAGCAGCTCGATGGGAGGAGGAGAAGCTTTCTTT. It yields the protein CASSSMGGGEAFF.